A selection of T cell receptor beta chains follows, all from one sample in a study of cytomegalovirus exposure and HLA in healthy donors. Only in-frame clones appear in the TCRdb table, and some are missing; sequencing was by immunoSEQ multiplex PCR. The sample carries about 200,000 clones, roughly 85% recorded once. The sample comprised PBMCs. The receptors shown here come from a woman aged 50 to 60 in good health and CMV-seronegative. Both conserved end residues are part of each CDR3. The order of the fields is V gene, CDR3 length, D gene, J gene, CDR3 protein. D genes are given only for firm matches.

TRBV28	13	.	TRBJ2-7	CASSGDIIYEQYF
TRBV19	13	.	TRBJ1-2	CASATRGFDGYTF
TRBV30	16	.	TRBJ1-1	CAWSFRRGRMNTEAFF
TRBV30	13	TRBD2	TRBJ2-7	CAWSEREPYEQYF
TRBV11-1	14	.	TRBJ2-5	CASSLTTRQETQYF
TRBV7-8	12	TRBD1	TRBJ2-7	CASTGQGHGQYF
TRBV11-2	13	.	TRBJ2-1	CASSPPPGNEQFF
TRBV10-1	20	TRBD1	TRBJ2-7	CASTPIGGDRGEIPSYEQYF
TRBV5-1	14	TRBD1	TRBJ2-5	CASGLDRAQETQYF
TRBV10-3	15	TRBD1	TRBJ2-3	CAIARQGWSTDTQYF
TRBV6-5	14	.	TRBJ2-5	CASSALLGQETQYF
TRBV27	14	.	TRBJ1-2	CASSSLGAGGGYTF
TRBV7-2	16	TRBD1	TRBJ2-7	CASSEFGTGGRYEQYF
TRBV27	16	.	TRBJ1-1	CASSPEAGVMNTEAFF
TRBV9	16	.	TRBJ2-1	CASSAWGLSSYNEQFF
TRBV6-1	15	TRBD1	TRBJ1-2	CASWGTGSLPYGYTF
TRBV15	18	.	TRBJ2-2	CATSRERLGDANTGELFF
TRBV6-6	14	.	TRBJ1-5	CASSLGGGYQPQHF
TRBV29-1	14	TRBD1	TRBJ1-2	CSVPRGEANYGYTF
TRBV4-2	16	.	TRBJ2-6	CASSQDAAPPSNVLTF
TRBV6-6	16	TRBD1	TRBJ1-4	CASSFGQGRANEKLFF
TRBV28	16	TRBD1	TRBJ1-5	CASSLGRQGLYQPQHF
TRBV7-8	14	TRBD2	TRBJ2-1	CASWQGLEYNEQFF
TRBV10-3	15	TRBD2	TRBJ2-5	CAISVGTSASETQYF
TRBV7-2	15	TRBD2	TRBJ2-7	CASSRASGSSYEQYF
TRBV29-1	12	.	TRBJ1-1	CSVLPQNTEAFF
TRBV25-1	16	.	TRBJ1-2	CASSDLNREMNYGYTF
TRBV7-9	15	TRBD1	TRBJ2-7	CASSHPDRGPYEQYF
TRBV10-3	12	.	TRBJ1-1	CAISPITGLAFF
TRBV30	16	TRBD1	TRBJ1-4	CAWSPGQGRANEKLFF
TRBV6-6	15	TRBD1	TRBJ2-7	CASSPRQGSYYEQYF
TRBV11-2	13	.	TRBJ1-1	CASSRGGSTEAFF
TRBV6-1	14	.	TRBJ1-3	CASSGRTRGDTIYF
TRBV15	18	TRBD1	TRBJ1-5	CATSSLQGVPISNQPQHF
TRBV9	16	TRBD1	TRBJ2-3	CASSFAPGQGLDTQYF
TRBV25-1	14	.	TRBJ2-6	CASNGGSGANVLTF
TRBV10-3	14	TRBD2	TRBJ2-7	CAIRGVREYGEQYF
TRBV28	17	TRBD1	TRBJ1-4	CASSPPGQGYTNEKLFF
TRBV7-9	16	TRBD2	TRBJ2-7	CASSSWPSGRTYEQYF
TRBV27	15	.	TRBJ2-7	CASRGAGAVRSEQYF
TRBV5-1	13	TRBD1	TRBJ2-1	CASSLQGAYEQFF
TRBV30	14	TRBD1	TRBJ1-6	CAWGLTGANSPLHF
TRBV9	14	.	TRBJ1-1	CASSGSGWSTEAFF
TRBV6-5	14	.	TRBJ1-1	CASSSGGMNTEAFF
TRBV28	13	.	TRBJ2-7	CSTQLTREDEQYF
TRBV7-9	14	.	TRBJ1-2	CASSLSQGPYGYTF
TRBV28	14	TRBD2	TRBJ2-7	CASSLLSTSHEQYF
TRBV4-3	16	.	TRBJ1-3	CASSQGSGTLGNTIYF
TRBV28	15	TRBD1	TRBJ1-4	CASSSGTAFNEKLFF
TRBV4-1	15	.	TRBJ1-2	CASSQDDSTNYGYTF